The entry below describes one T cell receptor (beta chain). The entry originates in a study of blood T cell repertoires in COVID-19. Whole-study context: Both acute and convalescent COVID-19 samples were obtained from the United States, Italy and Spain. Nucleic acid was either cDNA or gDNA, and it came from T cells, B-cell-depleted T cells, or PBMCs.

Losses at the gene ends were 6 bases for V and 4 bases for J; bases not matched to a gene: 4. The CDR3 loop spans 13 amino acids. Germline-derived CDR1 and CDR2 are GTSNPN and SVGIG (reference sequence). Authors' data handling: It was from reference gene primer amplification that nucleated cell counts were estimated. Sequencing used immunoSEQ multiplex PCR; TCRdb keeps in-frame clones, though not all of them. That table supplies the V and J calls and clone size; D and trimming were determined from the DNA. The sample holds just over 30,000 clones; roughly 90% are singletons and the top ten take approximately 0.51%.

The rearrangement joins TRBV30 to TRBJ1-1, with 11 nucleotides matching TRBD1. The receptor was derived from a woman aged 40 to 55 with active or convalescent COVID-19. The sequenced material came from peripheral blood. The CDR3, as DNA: TGTGCCTGTAGGACAGGGGGCTTCACTGAAGCTTTCTTT. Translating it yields CACRTGGFTEAFF. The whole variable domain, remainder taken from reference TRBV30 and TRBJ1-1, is SQTIHQWPATLVQPVGSPLSLECTVEGTSNPNLYWYRQAAGRGLQLLFYSVGIGQISSEVPQNLSASRPQDRQFILSSKKLLLSDSGFYLCACRTGGFTEAFFGQGTRLTVV.